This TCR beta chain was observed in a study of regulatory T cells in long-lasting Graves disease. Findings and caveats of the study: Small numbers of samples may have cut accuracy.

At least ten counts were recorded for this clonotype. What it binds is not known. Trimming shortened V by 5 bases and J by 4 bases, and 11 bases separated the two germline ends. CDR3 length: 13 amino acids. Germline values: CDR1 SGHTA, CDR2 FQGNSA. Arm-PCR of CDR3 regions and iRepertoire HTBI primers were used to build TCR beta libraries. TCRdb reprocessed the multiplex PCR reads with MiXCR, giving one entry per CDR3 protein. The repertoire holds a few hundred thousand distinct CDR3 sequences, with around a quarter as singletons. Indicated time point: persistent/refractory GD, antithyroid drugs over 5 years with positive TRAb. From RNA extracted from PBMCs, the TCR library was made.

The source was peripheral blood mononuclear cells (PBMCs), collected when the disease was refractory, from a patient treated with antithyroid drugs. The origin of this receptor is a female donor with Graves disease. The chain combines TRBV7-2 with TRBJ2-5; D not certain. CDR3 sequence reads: CASSVGRRETQYF. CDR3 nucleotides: TGTGCCAGCAGCGTAGGACGGAGAGAGACCCAGTACTTC. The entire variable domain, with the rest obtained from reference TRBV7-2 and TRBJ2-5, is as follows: GAGVSQSPSNKVTEKGKDVELRCDPISGHTALYWYRQSLGQGLEFLIYFQGNSAPDKSGLPSDRFSAERTGGSVSTLTIQRTQQEDSAVYLCASSVGRRETQYFGPGTRLLVL.